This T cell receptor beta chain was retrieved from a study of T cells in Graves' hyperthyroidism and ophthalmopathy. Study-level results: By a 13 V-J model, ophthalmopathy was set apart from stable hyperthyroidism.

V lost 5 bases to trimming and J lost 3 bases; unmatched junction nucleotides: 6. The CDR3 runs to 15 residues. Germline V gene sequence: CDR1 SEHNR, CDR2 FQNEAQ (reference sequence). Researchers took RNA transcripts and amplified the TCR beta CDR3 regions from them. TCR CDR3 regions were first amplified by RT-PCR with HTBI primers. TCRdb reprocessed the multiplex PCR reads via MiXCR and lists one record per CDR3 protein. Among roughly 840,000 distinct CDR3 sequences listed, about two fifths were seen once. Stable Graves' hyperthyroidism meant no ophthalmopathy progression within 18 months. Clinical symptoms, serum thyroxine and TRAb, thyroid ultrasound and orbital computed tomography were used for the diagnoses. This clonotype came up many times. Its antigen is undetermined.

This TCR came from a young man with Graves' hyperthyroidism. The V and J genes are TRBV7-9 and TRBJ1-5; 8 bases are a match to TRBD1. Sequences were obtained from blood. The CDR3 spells CASSATGEANQPQHF. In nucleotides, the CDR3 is TGTGCCAGCAGCGCGACAGGGGAGGCCAATCAGCCCCAGCATTTT.